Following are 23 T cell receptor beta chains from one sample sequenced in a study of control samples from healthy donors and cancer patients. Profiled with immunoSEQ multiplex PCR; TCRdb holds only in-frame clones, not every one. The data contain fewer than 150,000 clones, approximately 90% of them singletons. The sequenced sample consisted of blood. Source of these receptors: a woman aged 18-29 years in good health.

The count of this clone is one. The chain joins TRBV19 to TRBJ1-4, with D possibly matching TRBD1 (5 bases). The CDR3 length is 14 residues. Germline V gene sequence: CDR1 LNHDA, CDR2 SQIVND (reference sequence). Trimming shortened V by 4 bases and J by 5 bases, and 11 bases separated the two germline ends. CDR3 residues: CASSNSGTNEKLFF. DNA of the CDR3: TGTGCCAGTAGTAACTCCGGGACGAATGAAAAACTGTTTTTT.

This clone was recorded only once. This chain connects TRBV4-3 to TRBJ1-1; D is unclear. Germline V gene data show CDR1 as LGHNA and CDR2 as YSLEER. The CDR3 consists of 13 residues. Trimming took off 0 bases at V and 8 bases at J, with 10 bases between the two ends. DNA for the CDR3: TGCGCCAGCAGCCAAGACCAAGGCAGGGAAGCTTTCTTT. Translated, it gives CASSQDQGREAFF.

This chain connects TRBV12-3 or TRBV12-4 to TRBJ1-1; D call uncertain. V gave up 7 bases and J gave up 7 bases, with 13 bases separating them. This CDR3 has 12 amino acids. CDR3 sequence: CASNNGVSEAFF. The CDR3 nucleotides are TGTGCCAGCAACAACGGGGTAAGTGAAGCTTTCTTT.

The CDR3 DNA is TGTGCCAGCAGCTTTCTGCAAGACACAGATACGCAGTATTTT. It translates to CASSFLQDTDTQYF. The chain combines TRBV7-2 with TRBJ2-3; D gene ambiguous. This CDR3 spans 14 amino acids. From germline, CDR1 is SGHTA and CDR2 FQGNSA. V was shortened by 3 bases and J by 2 bases, with 9 bases between the two germline ends.

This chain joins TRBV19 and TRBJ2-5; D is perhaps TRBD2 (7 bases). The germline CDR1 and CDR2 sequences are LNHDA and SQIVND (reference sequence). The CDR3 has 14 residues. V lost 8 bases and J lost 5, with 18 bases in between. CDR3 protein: CASGGGGLGETQYF. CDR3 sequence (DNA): TGTGCCAGTGGGGGAGGGGGGCTAGGGGAGACCCAGTACTTC.

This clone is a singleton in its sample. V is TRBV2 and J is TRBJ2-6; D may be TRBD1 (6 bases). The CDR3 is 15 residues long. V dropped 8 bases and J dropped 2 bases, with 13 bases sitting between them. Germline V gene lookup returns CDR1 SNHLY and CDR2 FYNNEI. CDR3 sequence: CASCLQGAGANVLTF. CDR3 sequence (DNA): TGTGCCAGCTGCTTACAGGGAGCTGGGGCCAACGTCCTGACTTTC.

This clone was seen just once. CDR3: CASTYTMNTEAFF. CDR3 coding DNA: TGCGCCAGCACCTATACTATGAACACTGAAGCTTTCTTT. This chain links TRBV10-1 with TRBJ1-1; no clear D. The ends were cut back, 7 bases at V and 0 bases at J, with 9 bases in the middle. The CDR3 has 13 residues. Germline lookup yields CDR1 WNHNN and CDR2 SYGVQD (reference sequence).

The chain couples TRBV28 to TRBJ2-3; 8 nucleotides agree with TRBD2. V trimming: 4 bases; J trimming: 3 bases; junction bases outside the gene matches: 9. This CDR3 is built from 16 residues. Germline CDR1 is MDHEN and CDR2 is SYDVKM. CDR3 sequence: CASSSQGGGITDTQYF. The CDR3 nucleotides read TGTGCCAGCAGTTCCCAGGGCGGGGGGATAACAGATACGCAGTATTTT.

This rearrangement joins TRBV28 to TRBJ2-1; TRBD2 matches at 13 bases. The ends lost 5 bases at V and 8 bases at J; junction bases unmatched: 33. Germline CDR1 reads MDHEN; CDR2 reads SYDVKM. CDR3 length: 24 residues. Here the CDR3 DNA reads TGTGCCAGCAGTCCCCCGATTAGGGCAGGGACTAGCGGGAAAAATATACCCTTGTTTGATGAGCAGTTCTTC. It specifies CASSPPIRAGTSGKNIPLFDEQFF.

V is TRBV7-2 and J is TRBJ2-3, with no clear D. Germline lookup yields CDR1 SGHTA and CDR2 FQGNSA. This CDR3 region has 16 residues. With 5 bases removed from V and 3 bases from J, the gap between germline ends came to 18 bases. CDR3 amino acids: CASSLRTSHQTDTQYF. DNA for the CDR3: TGTGCCAGCAGCCTTCGGACCAGTCACCAAACAGATACGCAGTATTTT.

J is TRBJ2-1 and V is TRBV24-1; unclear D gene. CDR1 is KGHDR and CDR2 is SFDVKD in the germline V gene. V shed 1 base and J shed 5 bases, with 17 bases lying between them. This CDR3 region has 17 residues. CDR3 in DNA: TGTGCCACCAGTGATTTTAACTCTGGCCATTCCGACAATGAGCAGTTCTTC. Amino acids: CATSDFNSGHSDNEQFF.

Written as DNA, the CDR3 is TGCAGCGTTGCAGAATACAATGAGCAGTTCTTC. Its protein product is CSVAEYNEQFF. V usage is TRBV29-1 and J usage is TRBJ2-1; D gene uncertain. The germline V gene encodes CDR1 SQVTM and CDR2 ANQGSEA. V lost 4 bases to trimming and J lost 4 bases, with 5 bases between them. The CDR3 runs to 11 residues.

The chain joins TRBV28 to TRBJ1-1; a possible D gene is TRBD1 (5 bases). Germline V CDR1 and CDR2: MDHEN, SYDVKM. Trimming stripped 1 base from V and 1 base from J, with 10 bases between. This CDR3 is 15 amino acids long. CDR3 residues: CASSLLGESNTEAFF. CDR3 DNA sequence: TGTGCCAGCAGTTTATTGGGGGAATCGAACACTGAAGCTTTCTTT.

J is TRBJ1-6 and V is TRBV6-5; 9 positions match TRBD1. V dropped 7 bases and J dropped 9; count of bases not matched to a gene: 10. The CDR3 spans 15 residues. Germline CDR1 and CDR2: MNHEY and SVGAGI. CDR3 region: CASTNVGQGRSPLHF. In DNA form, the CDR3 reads TGTGCCAGCACTAATGTGGGACAGGGTCGTTCACCCCTCCACTTT.

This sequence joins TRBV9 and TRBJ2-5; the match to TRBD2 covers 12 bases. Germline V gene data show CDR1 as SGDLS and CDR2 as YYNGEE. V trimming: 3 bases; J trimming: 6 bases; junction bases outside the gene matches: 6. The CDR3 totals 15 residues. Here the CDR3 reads CASSAQTSGRQTQYF. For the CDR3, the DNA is TGTGCCAGCAGCGCTCAGACTAGCGGGAGACAGACCCAGTACTTC.

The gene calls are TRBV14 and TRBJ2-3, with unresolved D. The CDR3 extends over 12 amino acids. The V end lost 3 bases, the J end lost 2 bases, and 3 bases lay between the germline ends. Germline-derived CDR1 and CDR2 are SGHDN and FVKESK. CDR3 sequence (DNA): TGTGCCAGCAGCCAGGACACAGATACGCAGTATTTT. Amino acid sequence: CASSQDTDTQYF. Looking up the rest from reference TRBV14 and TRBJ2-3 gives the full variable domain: EAGVTQFPSHSVIEKGQTVTLRCDPISGHDNLYWYRRVMGKEIKFLLHFVKESKQDESGMPNNRFLAERTGGTYSTLKVQPAELEDSGVYFCASSQDTDTQYFGPGTRLTVL.

The DNA of the CDR3 is TGTGCCAGCAGACGGGGACTAGCCTCTGAGACCCAGTACTTC. Its translation: CASRRGLASETQYF. J is TRBJ2-5 and V is TRBV7-2; 9 nucleotides align to TRBD2. After removal of 6 bases from V and 5 bases from J, the junction contained 7 bases not matched to a gene. CDR3 length: 14 amino acids. Germline CDR1 reads SGHTA; CDR2 reads FQGNSA.

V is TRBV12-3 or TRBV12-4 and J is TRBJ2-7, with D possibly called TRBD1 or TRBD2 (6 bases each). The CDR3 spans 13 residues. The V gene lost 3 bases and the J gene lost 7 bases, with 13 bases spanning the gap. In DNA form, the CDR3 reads TGTGCCAGCAGTTTCTCGGGGGCGCGGGAGCAGTACTTC. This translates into CASSFSGAREQYF.

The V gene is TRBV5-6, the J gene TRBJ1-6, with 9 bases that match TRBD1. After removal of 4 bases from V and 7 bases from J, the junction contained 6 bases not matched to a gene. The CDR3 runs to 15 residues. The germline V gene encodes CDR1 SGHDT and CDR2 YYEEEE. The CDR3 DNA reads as TGTGCCAGCAGCGACGGAACAGGGGGCAATTCACCCCTCCACTTT. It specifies CASSDGTGGNSPLHF.

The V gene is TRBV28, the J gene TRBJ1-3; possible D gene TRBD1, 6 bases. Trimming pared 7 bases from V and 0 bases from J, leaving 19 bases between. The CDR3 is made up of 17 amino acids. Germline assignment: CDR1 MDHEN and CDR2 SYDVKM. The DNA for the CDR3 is TGTGCCAGCATCCCACGACAGGACTACACCTCTGGAAACACCATATATTTT. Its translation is CASIPRQDYTSGNTIYF. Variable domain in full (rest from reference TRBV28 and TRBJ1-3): DVKVTQSSRYLVKRTGEKVFLECVQDMDHENMFWYRQDPGLGLRLIYFSYDVKMKEKGDIPEGYSVSREKKERFSLILESASTNQTSMYLCASIPRQDYTSGNTIYFGEGSWLTVV.

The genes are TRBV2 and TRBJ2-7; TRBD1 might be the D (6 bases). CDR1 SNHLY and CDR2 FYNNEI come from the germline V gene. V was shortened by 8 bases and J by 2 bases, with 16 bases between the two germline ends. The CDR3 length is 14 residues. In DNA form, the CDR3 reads TGTGCCAGCCGTACCGGGACATCGGCCTACGAGCAGTACTTC. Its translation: CASRTGTSAYEQYF.

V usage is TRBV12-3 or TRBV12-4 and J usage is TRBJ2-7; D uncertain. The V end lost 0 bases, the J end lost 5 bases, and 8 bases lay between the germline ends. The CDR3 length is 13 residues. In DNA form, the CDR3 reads TGTGCCAGCAGTTTAGCCCCAAGGAACGAGCAGTACTTC. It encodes CASSLAPRNEQYF.

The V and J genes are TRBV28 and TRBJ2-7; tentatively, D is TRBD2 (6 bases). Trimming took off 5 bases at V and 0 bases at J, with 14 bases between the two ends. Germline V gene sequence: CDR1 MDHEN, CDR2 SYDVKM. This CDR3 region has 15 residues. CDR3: CASSGRGAISYEQYF. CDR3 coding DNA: TGTGCCAGCAGTGGCCGCGGGGCCATCTCCTACGAGCAGTACTTC.